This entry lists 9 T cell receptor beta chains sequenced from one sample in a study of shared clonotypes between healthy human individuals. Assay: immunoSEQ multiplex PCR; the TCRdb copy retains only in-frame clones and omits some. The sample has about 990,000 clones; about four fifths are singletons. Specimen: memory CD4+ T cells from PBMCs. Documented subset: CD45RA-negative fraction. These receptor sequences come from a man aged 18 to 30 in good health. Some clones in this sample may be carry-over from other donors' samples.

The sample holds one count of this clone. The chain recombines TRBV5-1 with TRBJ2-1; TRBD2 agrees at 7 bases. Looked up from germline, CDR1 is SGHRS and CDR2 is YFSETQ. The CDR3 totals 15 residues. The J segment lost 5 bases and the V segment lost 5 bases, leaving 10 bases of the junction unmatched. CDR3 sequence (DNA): TGCGCCAGCAGAGGTGGGCTAGCGGCTAACAATGAGCAGTTCTTC. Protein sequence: CASRGGLAANNEQFF.

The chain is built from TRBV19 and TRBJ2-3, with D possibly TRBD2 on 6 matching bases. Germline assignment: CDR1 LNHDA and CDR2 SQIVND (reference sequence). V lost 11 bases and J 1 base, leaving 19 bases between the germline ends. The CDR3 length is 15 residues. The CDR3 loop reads CAVRDPGGGTDTQYF. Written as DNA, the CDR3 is TGTGCCGTTCGAGATCCCGGGGGAGGCACAGATACGCAGTATTTT.

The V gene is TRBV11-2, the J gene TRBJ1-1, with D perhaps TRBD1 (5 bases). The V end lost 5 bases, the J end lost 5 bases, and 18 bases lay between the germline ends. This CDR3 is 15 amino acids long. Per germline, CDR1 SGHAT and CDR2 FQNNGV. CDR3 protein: CASSLRLGGHTEAFF. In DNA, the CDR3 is TGTGCCAGCAGCCTCCGACTCGGAGGACATACTGAAGCTTTCTTT.

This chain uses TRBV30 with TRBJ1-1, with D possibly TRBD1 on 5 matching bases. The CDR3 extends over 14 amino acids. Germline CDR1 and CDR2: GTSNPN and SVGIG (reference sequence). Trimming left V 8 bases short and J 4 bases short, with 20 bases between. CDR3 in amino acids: CARRRGTFGTEAFF. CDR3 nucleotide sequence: TGTGCCCGCAGAAGGGGAACGTTTGGCACTGAAGCTTTCTTT.

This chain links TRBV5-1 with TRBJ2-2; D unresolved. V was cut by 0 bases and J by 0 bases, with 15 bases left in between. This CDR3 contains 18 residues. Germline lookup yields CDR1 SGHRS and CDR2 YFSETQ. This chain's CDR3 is CASSLAPGLQSNTGELFF. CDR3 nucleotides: TGCGCCAGCAGCTTGGCCCCAGGTTTACAATCGAACACCGGGGAGCTGTTTTTT.

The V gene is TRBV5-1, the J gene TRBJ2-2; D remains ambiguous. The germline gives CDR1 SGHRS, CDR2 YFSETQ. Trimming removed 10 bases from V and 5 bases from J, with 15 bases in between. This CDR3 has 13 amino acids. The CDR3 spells CAGRSRQTGELFF. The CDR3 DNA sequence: TGCGCCGGTCGATCTCGGCAGACCGGGGAGCTGTTTTTT.

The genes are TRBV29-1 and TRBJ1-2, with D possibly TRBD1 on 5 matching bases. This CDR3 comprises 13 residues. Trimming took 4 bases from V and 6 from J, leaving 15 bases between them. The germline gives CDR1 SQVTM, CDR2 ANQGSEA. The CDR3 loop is CSVVPEVGHGYTF. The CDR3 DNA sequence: TGCAGCGTTGTTCCGGAAGTGGGACATGGCTACACCTTC. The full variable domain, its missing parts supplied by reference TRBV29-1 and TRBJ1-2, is SAVISQKPSRDICQRGTSLTIQCQVDSQVTMMFWYRQQPGQSLTLIATANQGSEATYESGFVIDKFPISRPNLTFSTLTVSNMSPEDSSIYLCSVVPEVGHGYTFGSGTRLTVV.

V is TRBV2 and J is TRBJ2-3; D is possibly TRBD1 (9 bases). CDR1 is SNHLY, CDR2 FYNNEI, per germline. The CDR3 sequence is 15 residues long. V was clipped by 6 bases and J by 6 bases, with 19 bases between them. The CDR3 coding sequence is TGTGCCAGCAGCAGGGGGACAGGGACTAGTGATACGCAGTATTTT. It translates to CASSRGTGTSDTQYF.

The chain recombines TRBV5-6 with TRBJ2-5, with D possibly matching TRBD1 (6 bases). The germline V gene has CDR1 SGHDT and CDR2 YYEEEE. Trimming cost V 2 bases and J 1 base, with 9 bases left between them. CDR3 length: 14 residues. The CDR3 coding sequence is TGTGCCAGCAGCTTTCAGGGGACCCAAGAGACCCAGTACTTC. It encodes CASSFQGTQETQYF.